Below, one T cell receptor beta chain is given with its context. Its antigen remains unknown. Germline lookup yields CDR1 ENHRY and CDR2 SYGVKD. CDR3 length: 13 residues. The ends were cut back, 1 base at V and 6 bases at J, with 9 bases in the middle. This entry comes from a study of T-cell memory formation after mild COVID-19. Study-level findings and limits: CM and EM subsets held most contracting CD4+ clones; EMRA held CD8+ ones. Pre-infection memory harbored some responding clones, suggesting cross-reactive memory joined. CD4/CD8 balance characterized clones contracting day 15 to 85, and CD4+ skew characterized later expanders.

Using its own MiXCR run on the 5' RACE reads, TCRdb lists one record per CDR3 protein. The sample includes 180,000 or so distinct CDR3 sequences, 9.5% to 13% of them seen just once. J is TRBJ1-1 and V is TRBV10-3; D is uncertain. Sequencing was carried out using PBMCs or a T cell subset sorted from them (not recorded which). This TCR derives from a man aged 18 to 30 who had mild COVID-19 (a few samples of this study predate the infection). Cell type and time point are not known. The CDR3 region has the DNA TGTGCCATCAGTGAGTTACTGCGCGCTGAAGCTTTCTTT. Translation: CAISELLRAEAFF.